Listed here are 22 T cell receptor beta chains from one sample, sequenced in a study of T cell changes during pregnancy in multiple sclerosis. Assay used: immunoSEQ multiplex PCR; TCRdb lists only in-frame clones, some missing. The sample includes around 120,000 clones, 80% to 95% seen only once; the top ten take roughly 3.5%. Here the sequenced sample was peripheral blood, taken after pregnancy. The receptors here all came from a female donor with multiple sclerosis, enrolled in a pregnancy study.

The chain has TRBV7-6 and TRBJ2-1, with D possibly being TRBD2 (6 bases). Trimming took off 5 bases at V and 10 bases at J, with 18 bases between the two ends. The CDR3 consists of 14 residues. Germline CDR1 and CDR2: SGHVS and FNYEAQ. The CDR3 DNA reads TGTGCCAGCAGCCCTAGGCAGGGTGGGGGGGAGCAGTTCTTC. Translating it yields CASSPRQGGGEQFF.

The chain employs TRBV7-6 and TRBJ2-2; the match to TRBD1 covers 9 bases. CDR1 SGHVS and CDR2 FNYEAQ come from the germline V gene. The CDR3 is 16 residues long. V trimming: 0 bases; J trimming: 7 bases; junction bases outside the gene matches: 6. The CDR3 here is CASSLAGQGFGGELFF. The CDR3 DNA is TGTGCCAGCAGCTTAGCGGGACAGGGATTCGGCGGGGAGCTGTTTTTT.

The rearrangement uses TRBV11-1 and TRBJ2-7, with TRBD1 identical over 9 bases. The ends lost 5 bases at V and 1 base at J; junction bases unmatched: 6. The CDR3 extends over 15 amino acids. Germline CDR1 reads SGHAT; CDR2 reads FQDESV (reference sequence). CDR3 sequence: CASSPPTGGSYEQYF. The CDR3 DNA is TGTGCCAGCAGCCCCCCGACAGGGGGATCCTACGAGCAGTACTTC. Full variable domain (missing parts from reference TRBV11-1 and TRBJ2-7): EAEVAQSPRYKITEKSQAVAFWCDPISGHATLYWYRQILGQGPELLVQFQDESVVDDSQLPKDRFSAERLKGVDSTLKIQPAELGDSAMYLCASSPPTGGSYEQYFGPGTRLTVT.

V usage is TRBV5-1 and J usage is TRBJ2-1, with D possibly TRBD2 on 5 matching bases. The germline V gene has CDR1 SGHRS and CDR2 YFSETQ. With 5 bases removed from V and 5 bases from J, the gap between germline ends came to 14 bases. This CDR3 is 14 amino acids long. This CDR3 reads CASSLNRGHNEQFF. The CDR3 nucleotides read TGCGCCAGCAGTCTCAACCGGGGTCACAATGAGCAGTTCTTC.

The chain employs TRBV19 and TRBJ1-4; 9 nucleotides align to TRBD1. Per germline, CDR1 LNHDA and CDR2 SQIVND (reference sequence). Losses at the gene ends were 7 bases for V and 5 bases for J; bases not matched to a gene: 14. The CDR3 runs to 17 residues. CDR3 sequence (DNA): TGTGCCAGTACCCCGGACAGGGGAGTTAAACGAAATGAAAAACTGTTTTTT. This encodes CASTPDRGVKRNEKLFF.

CDR3 region: CATQDRALAKNIQYF. For the CDR3, the DNA is TGTGCCACCCAGGACAGGGCTTTAGCCAAAAACATTCAGTACTTC. This chain uses TRBV19 with TRBJ2-4, with 8 bases identical to TRBD1. The V gene end was trimmed by 10 bases and the J gene end by 0 bases; junction bases not matched to a gene: 8. Germline V gives CDR1 LNHDA, CDR2 SQIVND (reference sequence). The CDR3 has 15 residues.

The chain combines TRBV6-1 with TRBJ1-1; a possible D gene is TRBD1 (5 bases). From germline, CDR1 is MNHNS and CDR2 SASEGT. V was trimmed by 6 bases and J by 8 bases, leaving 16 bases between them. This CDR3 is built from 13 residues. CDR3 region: CASSRVLGLEAFF. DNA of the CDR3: TGTGCCAGCAGCAGGGTGCTGGGTTTGGAAGCTTTCTTT.

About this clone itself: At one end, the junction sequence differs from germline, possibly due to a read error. The CDR3, as DNA: TGCGCCAGCAGTCCCGGGACTACTCAAGAGGCCCAGTACTTC. Protein sequence: CASSPGTTQEAQYF. J is TRBJ2-5 and V is TRBV5-1; 7 bases agree with TRBD2. This CDR3 has 14 amino acids. CDR1 is SGHRS, CDR2 YFSETQ, per germline.

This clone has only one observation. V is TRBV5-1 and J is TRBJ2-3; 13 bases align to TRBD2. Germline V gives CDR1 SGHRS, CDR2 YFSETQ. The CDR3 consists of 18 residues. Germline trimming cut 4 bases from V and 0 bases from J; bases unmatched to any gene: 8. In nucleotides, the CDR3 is TGCGCCAGCAGCCCCCGGACTAGCGGGGGCTCTAGCACAGATACGCAGTATTTT. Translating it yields CASSPRTSGGSSTDTQYF. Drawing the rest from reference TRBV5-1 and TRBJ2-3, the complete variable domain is KAGVTQTPRYLIKTRGQQVTLSCSPISGHRSVSWYQQTPGQGLQFLFEYFSETQRNKGNFPGRFSGRQFSNSRSEMNVSTLELGDSALYLCASSPRTSGGSSTDTQYFGPGTRLTVL.

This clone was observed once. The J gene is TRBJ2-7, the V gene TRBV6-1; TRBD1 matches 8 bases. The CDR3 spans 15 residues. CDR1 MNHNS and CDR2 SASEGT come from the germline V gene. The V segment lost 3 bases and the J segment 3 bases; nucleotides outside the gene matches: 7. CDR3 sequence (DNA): TGTGCCAGCAGTGACGTTACAGGGGGAAACTACGAGCAGTACTTC. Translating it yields CASSDVTGGNYEQYF.

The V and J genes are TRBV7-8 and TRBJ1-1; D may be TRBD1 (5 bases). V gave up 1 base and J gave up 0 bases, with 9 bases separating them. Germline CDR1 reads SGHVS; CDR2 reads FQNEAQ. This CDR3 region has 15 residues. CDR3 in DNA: TGTGCCAGCAGCTTAGGACAGTCCATGAACACTGAAGCTTTCTTT. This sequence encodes CASSLGQSMNTEAFF.

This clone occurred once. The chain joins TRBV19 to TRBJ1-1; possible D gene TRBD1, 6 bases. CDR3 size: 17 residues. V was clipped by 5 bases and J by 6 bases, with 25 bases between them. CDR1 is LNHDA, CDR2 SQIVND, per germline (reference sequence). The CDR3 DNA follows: TGTGCCAGTAGTGCCTCTTACAGGGAAGGTCACACGGCTGAAGCTTTCTTT. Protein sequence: CASSASYREGHTAEAFF.

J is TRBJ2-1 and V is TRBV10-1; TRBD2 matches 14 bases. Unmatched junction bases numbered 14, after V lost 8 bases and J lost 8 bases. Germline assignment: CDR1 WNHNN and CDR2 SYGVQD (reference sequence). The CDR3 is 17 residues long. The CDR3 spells CASPPATSGGVIHEQFF. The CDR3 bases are TGCGCCAGCCCGCCGGCGACTAGCGGGGGGGTTATCCATGAGCAGTTCTTC.

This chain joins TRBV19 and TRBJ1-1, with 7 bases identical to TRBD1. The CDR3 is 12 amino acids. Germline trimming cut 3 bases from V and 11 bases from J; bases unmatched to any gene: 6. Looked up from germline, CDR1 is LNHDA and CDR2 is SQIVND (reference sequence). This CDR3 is CASSIGQVGAFF. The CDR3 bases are TGTGCCAGTAGTATTGGACAGGTCGGGGCTTTCTTT.

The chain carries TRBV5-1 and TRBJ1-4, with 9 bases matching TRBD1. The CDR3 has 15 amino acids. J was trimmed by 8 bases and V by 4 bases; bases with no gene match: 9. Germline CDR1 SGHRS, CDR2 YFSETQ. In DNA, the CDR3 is TGCGCCAGCAGCCCCGTGGGGACAGGGCGGGAAAAACTGTTTTTT. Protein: CASSPVGTGREKLFF.

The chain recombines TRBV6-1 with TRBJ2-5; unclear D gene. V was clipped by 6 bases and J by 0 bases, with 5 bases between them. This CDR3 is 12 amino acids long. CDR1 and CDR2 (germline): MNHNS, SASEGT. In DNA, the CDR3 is TGTGCCAGCAGATTATACCAAGAGACCCAGTACTTC. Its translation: CASRLYQETQYF.

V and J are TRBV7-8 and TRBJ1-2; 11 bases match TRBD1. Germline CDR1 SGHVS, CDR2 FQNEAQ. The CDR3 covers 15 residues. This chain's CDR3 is CTPRPPGQGALGYTF. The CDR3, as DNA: TGTACCCCACGGCCCCCAGGACAGGGGGCCCTCGGCTACACCTTC.

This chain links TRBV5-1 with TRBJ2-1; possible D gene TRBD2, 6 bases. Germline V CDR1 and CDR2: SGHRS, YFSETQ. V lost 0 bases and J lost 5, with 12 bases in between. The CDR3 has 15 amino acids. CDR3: CASSLAGVENNEQFF. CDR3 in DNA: TGCGCCAGCAGCTTGGCGGGGGTCGAGAACAATGAGCAGTTCTTC.

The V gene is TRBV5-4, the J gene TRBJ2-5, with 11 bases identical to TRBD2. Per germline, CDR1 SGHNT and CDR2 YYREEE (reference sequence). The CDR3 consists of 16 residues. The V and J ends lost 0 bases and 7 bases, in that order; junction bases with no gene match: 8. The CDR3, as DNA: TGTGCCAGCAGCTTGGATAGCGGGGGGGCGCTTGTGACCCAGTACTTC. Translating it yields CASSLDSGGALVTQYF. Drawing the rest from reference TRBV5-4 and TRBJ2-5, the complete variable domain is ETGVTQSPTHLIKTRGQQVTLRCSSQSGHNTVSWYQQALGQGPQFIFQYYREEENGRGNFPPRFSGLQFPNYSSELNVNALELDDSALYLCASSLDSGGALVTQYFGPGTRLLVL.

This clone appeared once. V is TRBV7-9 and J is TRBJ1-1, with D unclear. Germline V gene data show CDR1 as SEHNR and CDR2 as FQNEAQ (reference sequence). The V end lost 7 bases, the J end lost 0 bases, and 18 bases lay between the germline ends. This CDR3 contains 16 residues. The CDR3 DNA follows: TGTGCCAGCAAGAGGCCTGAATCCCTTCTGAACACTGAAGCTTTCTTT. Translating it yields CASKRPESLLNTEAFF.

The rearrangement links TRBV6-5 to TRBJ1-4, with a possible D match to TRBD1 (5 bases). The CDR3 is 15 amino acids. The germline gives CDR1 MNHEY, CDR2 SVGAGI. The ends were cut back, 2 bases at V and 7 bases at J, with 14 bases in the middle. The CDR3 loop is CASSYGGVVGEKLFF. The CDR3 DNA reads TGTGCCAGCAGTTACGGAGGGGTAGTTGGTGAAAAACTGTTTTTT.

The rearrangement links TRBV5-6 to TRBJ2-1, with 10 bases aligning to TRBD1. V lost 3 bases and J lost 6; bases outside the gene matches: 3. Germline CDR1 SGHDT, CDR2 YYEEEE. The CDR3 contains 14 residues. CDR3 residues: CASSWGQGRNEQFF. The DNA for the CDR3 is TGTGCCAGCAGCTGGGGACAGGGGCGCAATGAGCAGTTCTTC.